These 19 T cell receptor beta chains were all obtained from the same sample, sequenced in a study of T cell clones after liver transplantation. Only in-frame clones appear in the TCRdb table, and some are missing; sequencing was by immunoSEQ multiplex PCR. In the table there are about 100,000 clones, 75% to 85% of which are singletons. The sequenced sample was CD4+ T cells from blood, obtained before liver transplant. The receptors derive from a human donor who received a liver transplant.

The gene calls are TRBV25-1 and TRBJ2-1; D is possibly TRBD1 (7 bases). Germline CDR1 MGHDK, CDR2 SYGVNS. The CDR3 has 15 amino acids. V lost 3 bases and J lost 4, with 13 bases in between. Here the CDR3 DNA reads TGTGCCAGCAGTGATTCTCAGGGGGGTTACAATGAGCAGTTCTTC. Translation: CASSDSQGGYNEQFF.

CDR3 amino acids: CASSQEWLAGVYEQYF. The CDR3 coding sequence is TGCGCCAGCAGCCAAGAATGGCTAGCGGGGGTCTACGAGCAGTACTTC. This chain links TRBV4-1 with TRBJ2-7, with 10 bases lining up with TRBD2. Germline CDR1 is MGHRA and CDR2 is YSYEKL. This CDR3 spans 16 amino acids. V lost 0 bases and J lost 3; bases outside the gene matches: 5.

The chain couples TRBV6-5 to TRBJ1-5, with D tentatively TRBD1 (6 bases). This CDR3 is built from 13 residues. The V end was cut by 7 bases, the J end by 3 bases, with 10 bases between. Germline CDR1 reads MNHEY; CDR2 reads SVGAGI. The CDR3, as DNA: TGTGCCAGCAAACGACAGGTCAATCAGCCCCAGCATTTT. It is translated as CASKRQVNQPQHF.

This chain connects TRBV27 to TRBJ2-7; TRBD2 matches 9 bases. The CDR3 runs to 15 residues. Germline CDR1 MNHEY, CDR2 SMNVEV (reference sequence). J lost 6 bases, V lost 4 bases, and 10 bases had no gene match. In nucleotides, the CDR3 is TGTGCCAGCAGTTCCGTAGCGGGAGAATATGGCGAGCAGTACTTC. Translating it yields CASSSVAGEYGEQYF.

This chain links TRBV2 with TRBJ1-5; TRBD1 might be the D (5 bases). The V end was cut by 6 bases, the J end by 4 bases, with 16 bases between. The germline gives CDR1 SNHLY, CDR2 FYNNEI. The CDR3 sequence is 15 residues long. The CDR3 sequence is CASSRDAGGNQPQHF. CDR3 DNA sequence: TGTGCCAGCAGCCGGGACGCCGGGGGGAATCAGCCCCAGCATTTT.

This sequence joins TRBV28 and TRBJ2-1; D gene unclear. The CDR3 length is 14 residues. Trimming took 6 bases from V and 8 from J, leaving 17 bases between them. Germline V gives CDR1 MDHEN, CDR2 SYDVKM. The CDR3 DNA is TGTGCCAGCAGATCCCCGTCTAGAGTCGATGAGCAGTTCTTC. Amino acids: CASRSPSRVDEQFF. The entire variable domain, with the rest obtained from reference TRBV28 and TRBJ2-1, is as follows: DVKVTQSSRYLVKRTGEKVFLECVQDMDHENMFWYRQDPGLGLRLIYFSYDVKMKEKGDIPEGYSVSREKKERFSLILESASTNQTSMYLCASRSPSRVDEQFFGPGTRLTVL.

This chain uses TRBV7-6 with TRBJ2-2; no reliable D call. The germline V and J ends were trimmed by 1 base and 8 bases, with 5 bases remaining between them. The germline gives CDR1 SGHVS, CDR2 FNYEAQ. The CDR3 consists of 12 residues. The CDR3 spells CASSLEKGELFF. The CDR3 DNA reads TGTGCCAGCAGCTTAGAGAAGGGGGAGCTGTTTTTT.

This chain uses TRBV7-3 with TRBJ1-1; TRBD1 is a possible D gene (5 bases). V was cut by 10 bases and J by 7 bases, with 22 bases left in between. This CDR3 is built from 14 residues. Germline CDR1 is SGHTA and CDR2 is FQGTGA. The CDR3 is CAKLLTNGGNEAFF. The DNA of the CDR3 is TGTGCCAAACTTTTGACAAATGGGGGAAATGAAGCTTTCTTT.

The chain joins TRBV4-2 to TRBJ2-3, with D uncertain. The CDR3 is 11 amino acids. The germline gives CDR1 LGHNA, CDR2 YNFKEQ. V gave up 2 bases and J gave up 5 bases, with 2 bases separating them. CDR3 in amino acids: CASSQQDTQYF. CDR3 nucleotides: TGTGCCAGCAGCCAACAAGATACGCAGTATTTT.

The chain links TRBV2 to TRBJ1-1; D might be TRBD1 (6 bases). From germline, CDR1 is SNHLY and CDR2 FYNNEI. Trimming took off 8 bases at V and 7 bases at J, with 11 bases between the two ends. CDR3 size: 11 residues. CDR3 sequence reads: CASVDSFEAFF. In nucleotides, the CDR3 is TGTGCCAGCGTGGACAGTTTTGAAGCTTTCTTT.

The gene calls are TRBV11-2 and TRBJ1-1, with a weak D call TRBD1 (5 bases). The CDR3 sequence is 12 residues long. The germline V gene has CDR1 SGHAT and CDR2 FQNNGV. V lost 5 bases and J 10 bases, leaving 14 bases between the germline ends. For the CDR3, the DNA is TGTGCCAGCAGCATAAACTCCGGGGGAGCTTTCTTT. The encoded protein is CASSINSGGAFF.

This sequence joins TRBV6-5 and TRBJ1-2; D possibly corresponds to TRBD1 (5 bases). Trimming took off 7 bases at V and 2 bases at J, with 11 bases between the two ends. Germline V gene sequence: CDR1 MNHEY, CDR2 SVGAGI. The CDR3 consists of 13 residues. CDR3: CASTGYPNYGYTF. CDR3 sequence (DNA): TGTGCCAGCACAGGGTATCCAAACTATGGCTACACCTTC.

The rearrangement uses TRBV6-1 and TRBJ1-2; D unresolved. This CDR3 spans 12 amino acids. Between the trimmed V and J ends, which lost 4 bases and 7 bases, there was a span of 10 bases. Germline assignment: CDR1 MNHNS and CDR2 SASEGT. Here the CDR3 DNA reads TGTGCCAGCAGTGGCGGAGGAGGTGGCTACACCTTC. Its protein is CASSGGGGGYTF.

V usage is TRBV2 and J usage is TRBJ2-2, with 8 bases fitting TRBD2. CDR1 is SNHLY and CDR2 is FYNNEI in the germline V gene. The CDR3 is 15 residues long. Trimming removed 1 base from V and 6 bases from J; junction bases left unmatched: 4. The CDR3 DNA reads TGTGCCAGCAGTGAAGACCCGGGACTAGCCGGGGAGCTGTTTTTT. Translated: CASSEDPGLAGELFF.

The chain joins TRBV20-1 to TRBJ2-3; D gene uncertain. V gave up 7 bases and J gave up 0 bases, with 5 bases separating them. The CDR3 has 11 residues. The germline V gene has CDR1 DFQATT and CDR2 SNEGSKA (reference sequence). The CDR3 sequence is CSVSSTDTQYF. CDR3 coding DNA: TGCAGTGTTAGTAGCACAGATACGCAGTATTTT.

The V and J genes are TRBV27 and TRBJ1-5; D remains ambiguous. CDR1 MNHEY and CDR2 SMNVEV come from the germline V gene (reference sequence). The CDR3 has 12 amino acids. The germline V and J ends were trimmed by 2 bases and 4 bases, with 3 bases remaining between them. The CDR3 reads CASSLGNQPQHF. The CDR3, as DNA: TGTGCCAGCAGTTTAGGAAATCAGCCCCAGCATTTT.

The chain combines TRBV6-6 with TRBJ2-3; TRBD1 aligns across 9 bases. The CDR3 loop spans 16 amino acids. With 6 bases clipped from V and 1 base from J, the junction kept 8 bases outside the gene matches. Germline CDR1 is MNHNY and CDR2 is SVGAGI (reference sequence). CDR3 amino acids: CASSPTGGPGTDTQYF. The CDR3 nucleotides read TGTGCCAGCAGCCCCACAGGGGGCCCAGGCACAGATACGCAGTATTTT.

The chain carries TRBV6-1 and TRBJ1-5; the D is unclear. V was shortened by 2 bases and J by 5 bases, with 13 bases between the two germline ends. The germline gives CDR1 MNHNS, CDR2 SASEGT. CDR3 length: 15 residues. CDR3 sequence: CASSEPARGHQPQHF. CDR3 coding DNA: TGTGCCAGCAGTGAACCGGCTCGAGGGCATCAGCCCCAGCATTTT.

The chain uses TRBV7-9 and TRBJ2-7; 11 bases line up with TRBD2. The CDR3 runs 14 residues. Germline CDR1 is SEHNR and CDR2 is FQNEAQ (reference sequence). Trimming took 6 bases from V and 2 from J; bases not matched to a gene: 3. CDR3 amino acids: CASSLTSGAYEQYF. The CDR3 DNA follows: TGTGCCAGCAGTTTGACTAGCGGGGCCTACGAGCAGTACTTC.